The sequence of this T cell receptor beta chain was determined in a study of siplizumab effects on memory and regulatory T cells. Sequenced by immunoSEQ multiplex PCR; TCRdb stores in-frame clones only, minus some. Of about 100,000 clones in the sample, roughly 94% were seen once. The CDR3 has 16 residues. The germline gives CDR1 SNHLY, CDR2 FYNNEI. Trimming took 8 bases from V and 0 from J, leaving 17 bases between them. The receptor was derived from a human donor in good health. This chain connects TRBV2 to TRBJ1-5, with D tentatively TRBD1 (6 bases). Sequencing was done on a sample of non-Treg CD4+ T cells sorted from blood. The CDR3 region is CASGGQGLHSNQPQHF. DNA for the CDR3: TGTGCCAGCGGGGGGCAGGGGCTCCATAGCAATCAGCCCCAGCATTTT. Drawing the rest from reference TRBV2 and TRBJ1-5, the complete variable domain is EPEVTQTPSHQVTQMGQEVILRCVPISNHLYFYWYRQILGQKVEFLVSFYNNEISEKSEIFDDQFSVERPDGSNFTLKIRSTKLEDSAMYFCASGGQGLHSNQPQHFGDGTRLSIL.